The rows below give T cell receptor beta chains drawn from one sample of a study of blood T cells in healthy people across ages. TCRdb itself ran the 5' RACE reads through MiXCR, one entry per CDR3 protein. This sample has hundreds of thousands of distinct CDR3 sequences, with 58% found just once. Sequences were obtained from blood. These receptors came from a man aged 25-45 years in good health. The CDR3 runs from the conserved cysteine through the conserved F or W. The D gene is left open where the match is weak. Not all rows give a size; the values are once, few, many and, for expanded clones, a class.

clone_size: .
d_call: .
v_call: TRBV5-1
j_call: TRBJ1-1
cdr3_nt: TGCGCCAGCAGCTTGCGGGGTGTAGCGAACACTGAAGCTTTCTTT
cdr3_aa: CASSLRGVANTEAFF

clone_size: .
d_call: .
v_call: TRBV5-1
j_call: TRBJ2-5
cdr3_nt: TGCGCCAGCAGGGGGACGGGACACCAACAAGAGACCCAGTACTTC
cdr3_aa: CASRGTGHQQETQYF

clone_size: .
d_call: TRBD1
v_call: TRBV27
j_call: TRBJ1-1
cdr3_nt: TGTGCCAGCAGCCGCAGGGGGGAGTTTGCGATGAACACTGAAGCTTTCTTT
cdr3_aa: CASSRRGEFAMNTEAFF

clone_size: .
d_call: .
v_call: TRBV6-5
j_call: TRBJ1-1
cdr3_nt: TGTGCCAGCAGTTACTCGTACTCTCCAGCCATGAACACTGAAGCTTTCTTT
cdr3_aa: CASSYSYSPAMNTEAFF

clone_size: .
d_call: TRBD2
v_call: TRBV4-2
j_call: TRBJ2-3
cdr3_nt: TGTGCCAGCAGCCAAACTTCGACTAGCGGGGGGCGTGCGGATACGCAGTATTTT
cdr3_aa: CASSQTSTSGGRADTQYF

clone_size: .
d_call: .
v_call: TRBV29-1
j_call: TRBJ1-1
cdr3_nt: TGCAGCGTTGCAAGCATCCTCGAAGCTTTCTTT
cdr3_aa: CSVASILEAFF

clone_size: .
d_call: .
v_call: TRBV7-9
j_call: TRBJ2-7
cdr3_nt: TGTGCCAGCAGCCCCAACGACCGGGACGCCTACGAGCAGTACTTC
cdr3_aa: CASSPNDRDAYEQYF

clone_size: .
d_call: .
v_call: TRBV7-3
j_call: TRBJ2-1
cdr3_nt: TGTGCCAGCAGCTTATCCGCTTCCGACGGTAGTGAGCAGTTCTTC
cdr3_aa: CASSLSASDGSEQFF

clone_size: .
d_call: .
v_call: TRBV28
j_call: TRBJ2-7
cdr3_nt: TGTGCCAGCAGTGGAAGGGGTGGGTACGAGCAGTACTTC
cdr3_aa: CASSGRGGYEQYF

clone_size: few
d_call: TRBD2
v_call: TRBV12-3/TRBV12-4
j_call: TRBJ2-5
cdr3_nt: TGTGCCAGCAGTCCCCGACTAGCGGACTTTGAGACCCAGTACTTC
cdr3_aa: CASSPRLADFETQYF

clone_size: .
d_call: TRBD2
v_call: TRBV4-2
j_call: TRBJ2-1
cdr3_nt: TGTGCCAGCAGCCAAGATCCTAGCGGGGGGGTGACCTACAATGAGCAGTTCTTC
cdr3_aa: CASSQDPSGGVTYNEQFF

clone_size: .
d_call: .
v_call: TRBV30
j_call: TRBJ1-6
cdr3_nt: TGTGCCTGGAAGCCGACAGGCGGCGGTTCACCCCTCCACTTT
cdr3_aa: CAWKPTGGGSPLHF

clone_size: .
d_call: TRBD2
v_call: TRBV20-1
j_call: TRBJ2-1
cdr3_nt: TGCAGTGTCGCTAGCGGGATTAATGAGCAGTTCTTC
cdr3_aa: CSVASGINEQFF

clone_size: .
d_call: TRBD1
v_call: TRBV6-4
j_call: TRBJ2-1
cdr3_nt: TGTGCCAGCAGTGAGGATGCCGGGACAGGAAGCAATGAGCAGTTCTTC
cdr3_aa: CASSEDAGTGSNEQFF

clone_size: .
d_call: .
v_call: TRBV27
j_call: TRBJ2-1
cdr3_nt: TGTGCCAGCAGTTTATCGAGGGCCTACAATGAGCAGTTCTTC
cdr3_aa: CASSLSRAYNEQFF

clone_size: .
d_call: .
v_call: TRBV7-2
j_call: TRBJ2-3
cdr3_nt: TGTGCCAGCAGCCCAGACGGTGCAGATACGCAGTATTTT
cdr3_aa: CASSPDGADTQYF

clone_size: .
d_call: .
v_call: TRBV7-3
j_call: TRBJ2-5
cdr3_nt: TGTGCCAGCAGCTTGAGGAGGGGATCGAATGAGCAGTACTTC
cdr3_aa: CASSLRRGSNEQYF